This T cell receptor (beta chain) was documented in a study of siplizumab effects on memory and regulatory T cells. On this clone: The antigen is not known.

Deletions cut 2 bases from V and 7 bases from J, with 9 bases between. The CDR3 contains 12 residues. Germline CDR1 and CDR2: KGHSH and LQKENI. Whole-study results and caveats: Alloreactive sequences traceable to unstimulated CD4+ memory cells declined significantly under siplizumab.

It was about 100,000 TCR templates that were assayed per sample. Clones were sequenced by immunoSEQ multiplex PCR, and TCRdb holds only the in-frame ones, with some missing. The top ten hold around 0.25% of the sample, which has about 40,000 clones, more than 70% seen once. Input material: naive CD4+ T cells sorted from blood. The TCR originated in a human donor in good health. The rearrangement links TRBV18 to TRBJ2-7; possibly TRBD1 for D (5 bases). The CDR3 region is CASSPGAREQYF. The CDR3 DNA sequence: TGTGCCAGCTCACCAGGGGCCAGGGAGCAGTACTTC.